This TCR beta chain came from a study of blood T cell repertoires in COVID-19. The CDR3 runs to 15 residues. Germline V gene lookup returns CDR1 WNHNN and CDR2 SYGVQD (reference sequence). V gave up 6 bases and J gave up 0 bases, with 14 bases separating them. This clone was seen just once. Libraries were prepared by immunoSEQ multiplex PCR; TCRdb keeps only in-frame clonotypes and omits some of them. The sample lists 310,000 or so clones; approximately 86% were seen once. The sequenced sample consisted of peripheral blood. The chain is built from TRBV10-1 and TRBJ1-2; D may be TRBD1 (5 bases). The receptor comes from a woman in her 30s who had recovered from COVID-19. The CDR3 DNA reads as TGCGCCAGCAGCCAATCGGGGGGGGCTAACTATGGCTACACCTTC. It codes for CASSQSGGANYGYTF.